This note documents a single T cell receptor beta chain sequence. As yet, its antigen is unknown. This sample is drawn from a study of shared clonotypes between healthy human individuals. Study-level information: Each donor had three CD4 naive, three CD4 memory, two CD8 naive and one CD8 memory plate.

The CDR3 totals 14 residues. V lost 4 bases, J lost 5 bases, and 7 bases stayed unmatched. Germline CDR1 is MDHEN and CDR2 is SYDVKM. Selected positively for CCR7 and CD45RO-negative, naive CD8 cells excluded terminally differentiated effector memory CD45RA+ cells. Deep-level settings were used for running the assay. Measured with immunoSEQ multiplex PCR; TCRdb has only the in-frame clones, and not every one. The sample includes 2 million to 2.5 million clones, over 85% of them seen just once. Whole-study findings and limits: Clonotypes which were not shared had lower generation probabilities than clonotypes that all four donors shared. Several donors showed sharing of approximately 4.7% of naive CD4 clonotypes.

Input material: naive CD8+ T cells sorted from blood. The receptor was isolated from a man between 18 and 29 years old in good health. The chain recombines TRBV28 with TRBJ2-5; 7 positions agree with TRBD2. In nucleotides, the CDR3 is TGTGCCAGCAGTTGGAATTGGGGAGGGGAGACCCAGTACTTC. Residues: CASSWNWGGETQYF.